This TCR beta chain was found in a study of brain T cells in children with intractable seizures (dated by TCRdb to the early 2020s). Regarding the study in general: As a first screen for immune gene transcripts, resected brain tissue from 53 pediatric epilepsy surgery cases was run on a NanoString immunology panel. Of the roughly twelve selected surgery cases, pre-surgery blood was also sequenced for eight, so four had brain tissue only.

The immunoSEQ assay was applied to genomic DNA to generate the TCR beta chain sequences. Concerning the study's data processing: CDR3 sequences that did not begin with the conserved framework cysteine at position 104 were removed by hand. To get clonality, the normalized Shannon's Diversity Index was subtracted from one, giving values from 0 (maximal diversity) to 1 (oligoclonal). Differences in the frequency of the same CDR3 between samples, such as brain versus blood, were assessed with chi-squared comparison-of-proportions tests. Public clonotypes were found through immuneACCESS searches, while the VDJdb browser was used to judge similarity to known antiviral clonotypes. The table comes from immuneACCESS by way of TCRdb, which keeps in-frame sequences with V and J called. Part of the clones is missing from these tables; in studies checked, under half for an unresolved V gene and the rest for unknown reasons. The DNA gave D and trimming, while V, J and clone size come from that table. The sample includes 88,000 or so clones, with 91% observed a single time. The top ten clonotypes cover around 22% of the sample.

The label giving this sample's time point can be read as: resected brain tissue, or blood drawn just prior to surgery. The surgery cases that showed the highest brain T cell transcript signatures were chosen for TCR beta chain sequencing of brain tissue, and of blood when it was available. Patients had been treated with at least one anti-epileptic drug before surgery. The TCR-sequenced patients were children whose drug-resistant epilepsy was caused by tuberous sclerosis complex, focal cortical dysplasia, Rasmussen encephalitis or hemimegalencephaly. Blood was drawn right before the epilepsy surgery. The Monarch genomic DNA purification kit was used to extract bulk genomic DNA from unsorted brain tissue and whole blood. Broad study findings and their caveats: Sequencing depth differed between pre- and post-surgery blood, so clones missing from the pre-surgery sample may reflect undersampling. The patients' HCMV serostatus was not known, and viral specificity was inferred solely from CDR3 sequence similarity.

The germline V gene encodes CDR1 MNHEY and CDR2 SMNVEV (reference sequence). Here V drops 10 bases and J drops 2 bases, and the junction holds 17 bases not matched to any gene. Spanning cysteine to phenylalanine, the CDR3 consists of 16 amino acids. The retained sequence is limited to the CDR3, 48 bases, with the frame set at the first base. In the case of this clone: Its antigen is unknown. Base qualities are not provided; no much larger clone lies one nucleotide away.

Source: peripheral blood, taken at surgery. The sequence was collected from a girl aged 2 to 10 with Rasmussen encephalitis and intractable seizures. The chain links TRBV27 with TRBJ2-7; 7 bases in the middle match TRBD1. The nucleotides read TGTGCCATCCCGCTTCCCGACAGGGATACCGCCTACGAGCAGTACTTC. The encoded protein is CAIPLPDRDTAYEQYF.